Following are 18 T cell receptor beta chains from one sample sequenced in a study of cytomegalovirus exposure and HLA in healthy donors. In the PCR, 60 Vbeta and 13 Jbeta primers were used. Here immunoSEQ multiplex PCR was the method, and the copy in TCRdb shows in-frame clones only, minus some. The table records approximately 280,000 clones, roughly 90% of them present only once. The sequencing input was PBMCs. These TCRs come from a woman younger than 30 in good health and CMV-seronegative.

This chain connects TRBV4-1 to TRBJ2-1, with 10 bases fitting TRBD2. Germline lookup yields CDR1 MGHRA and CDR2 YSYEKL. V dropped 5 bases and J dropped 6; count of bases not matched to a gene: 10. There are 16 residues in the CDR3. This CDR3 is CASSATQLAGINEQFF. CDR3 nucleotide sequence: TGCGCCAGCAGCGCCACACAACTAGCGGGGATCAATGAGCAGTTCTTC.

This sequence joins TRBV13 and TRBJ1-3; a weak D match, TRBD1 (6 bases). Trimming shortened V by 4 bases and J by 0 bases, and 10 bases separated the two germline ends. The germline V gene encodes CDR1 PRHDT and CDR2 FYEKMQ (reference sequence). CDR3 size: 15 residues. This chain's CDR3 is CASSSLTGSGNTIYF. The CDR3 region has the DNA TGTGCCAGCAGCTCCCTGACAGGCTCTGGAAACACCATATATTTT.

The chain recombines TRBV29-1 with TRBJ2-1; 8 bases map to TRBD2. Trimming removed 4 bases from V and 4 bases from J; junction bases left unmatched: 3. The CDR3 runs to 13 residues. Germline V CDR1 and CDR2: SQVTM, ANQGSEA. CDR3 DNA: TGCAGCGTTGCGGGGGGGGGATACAATGAGCAGTTCTTC. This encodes CSVAGGGYNEQFF.

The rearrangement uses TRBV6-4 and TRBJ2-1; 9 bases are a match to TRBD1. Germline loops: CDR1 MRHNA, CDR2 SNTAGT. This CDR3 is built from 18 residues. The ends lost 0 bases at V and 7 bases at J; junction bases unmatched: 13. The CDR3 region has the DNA TGTGCCAGCAGTGACTCGATTTCTCACAGGGGGCTGTGGAATGAGCAGTTCTTC. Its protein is CASSDSISHRGLWNEQFF.

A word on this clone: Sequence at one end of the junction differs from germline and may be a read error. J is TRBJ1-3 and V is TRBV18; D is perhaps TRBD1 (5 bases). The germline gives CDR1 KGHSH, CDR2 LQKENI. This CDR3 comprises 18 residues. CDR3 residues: CASSTPSGTPRSGNTIYF. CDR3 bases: TGTGCCAGCTCAACACCGTCCGGGACTCCCCGCTCTGGAAACACCATATATTTT.

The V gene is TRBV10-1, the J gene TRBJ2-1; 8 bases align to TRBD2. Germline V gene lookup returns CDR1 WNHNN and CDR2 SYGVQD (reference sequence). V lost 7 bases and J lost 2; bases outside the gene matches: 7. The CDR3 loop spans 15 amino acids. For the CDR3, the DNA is TGCGCCAGCAACCCGAGCGGGGGCCCCTACAATGAGCAGTTCTTC. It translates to CASNPSGGPYNEQFF.

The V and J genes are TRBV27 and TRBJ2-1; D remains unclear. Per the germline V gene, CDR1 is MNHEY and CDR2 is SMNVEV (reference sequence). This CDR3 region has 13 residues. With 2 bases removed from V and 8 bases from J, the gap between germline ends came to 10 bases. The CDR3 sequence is CASSLKVRDEQFF. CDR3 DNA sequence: TGTGCCAGCAGTTTAAAGGTCCGGGATGAGCAGTTCTTC.

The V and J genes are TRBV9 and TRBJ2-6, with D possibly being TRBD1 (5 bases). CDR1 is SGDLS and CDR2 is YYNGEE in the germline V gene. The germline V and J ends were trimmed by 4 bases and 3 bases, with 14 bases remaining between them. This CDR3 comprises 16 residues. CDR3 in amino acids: CASSQTRQFGANVLTF. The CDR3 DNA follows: TGTGCCAGCAGCCAGACCCGACAGTTTGGGGCCAACGTCCTGACTTTC.

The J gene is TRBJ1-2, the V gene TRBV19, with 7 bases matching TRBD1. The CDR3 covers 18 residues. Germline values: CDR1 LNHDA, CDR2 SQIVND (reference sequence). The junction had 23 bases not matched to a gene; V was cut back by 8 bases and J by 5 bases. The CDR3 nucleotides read TGTGCCAGTCATAAGCAGAAAGGGGCTCGACAGGGAGATTATGGCTACACCTTC. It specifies CASHKQKGARQGDYGYTF.

The DNA of the CDR3 is TGTGCCAGCAGCAGGGGGCCGGGGGAAAAACTGTTTTTT. Its translation: CASSRGPGEKLFF. This chain joins TRBV6-4 and TRBJ1-4; 8 positions match TRBD1. V shed 6 bases and J 8 bases; nucleotides not matched to a gene: 5. CDR1 and CDR2 from the germline V gene are MRHNA and SNTAGT. This CDR3 has 13 amino acids.

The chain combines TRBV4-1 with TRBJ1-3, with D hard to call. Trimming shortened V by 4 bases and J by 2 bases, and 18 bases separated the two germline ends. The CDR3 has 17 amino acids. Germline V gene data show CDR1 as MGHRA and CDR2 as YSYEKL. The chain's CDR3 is CASSLGGLEVAGNTIYF. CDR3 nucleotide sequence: TGCGCCAGCAGCCTCGGCGGACTAGAGGTAGCTGGAAACACCATATATTTT.

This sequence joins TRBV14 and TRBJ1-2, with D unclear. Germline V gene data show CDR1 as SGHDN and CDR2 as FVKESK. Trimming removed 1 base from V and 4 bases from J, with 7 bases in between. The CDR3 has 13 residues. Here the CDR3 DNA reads TGTGCCAGCAGCCAAGGGCAGATCTATGGCTACACCTTC. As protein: CASSQGQIYGYTF. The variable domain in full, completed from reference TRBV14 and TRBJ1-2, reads EAGVTQFPSHSVIEKGQTVTLRCDPISGHDNLYWYRRVMGKEIKFLLHFVKESKQDESGMPNNRFLAERTGGTYSTLKVQPAELEDSGVYFCASSQGQIYGYTFGSGTRLTVV.

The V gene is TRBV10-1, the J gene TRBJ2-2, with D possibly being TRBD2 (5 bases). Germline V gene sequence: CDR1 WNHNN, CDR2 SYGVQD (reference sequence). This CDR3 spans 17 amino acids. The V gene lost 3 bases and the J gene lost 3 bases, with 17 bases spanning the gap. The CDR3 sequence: CASSDGFRSGYTGELFF. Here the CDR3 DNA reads TGCGCCAGCAGTGATGGGTTTCGTTCGGGGTACACCGGGGAGCTGTTTTTT.

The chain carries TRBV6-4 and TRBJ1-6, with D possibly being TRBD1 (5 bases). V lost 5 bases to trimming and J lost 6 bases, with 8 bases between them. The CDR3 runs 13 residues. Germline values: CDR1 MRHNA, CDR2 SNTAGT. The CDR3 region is CASSLDSNSPLHF. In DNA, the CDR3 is TGTGCCAGCAGTTTAGACAGTAATTCACCCCTCCACTTT.

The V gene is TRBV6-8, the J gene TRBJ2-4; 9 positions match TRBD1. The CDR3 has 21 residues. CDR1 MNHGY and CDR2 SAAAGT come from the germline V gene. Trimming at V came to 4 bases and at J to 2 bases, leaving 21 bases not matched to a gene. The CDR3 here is CASSCLWDRVSIAMTKNIQYF. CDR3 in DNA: TGTGCCAGCAGTTGTCTTTGGGACAGGGTCTCAATTGCCATGACCAAAAACATTCAGTACTTC.

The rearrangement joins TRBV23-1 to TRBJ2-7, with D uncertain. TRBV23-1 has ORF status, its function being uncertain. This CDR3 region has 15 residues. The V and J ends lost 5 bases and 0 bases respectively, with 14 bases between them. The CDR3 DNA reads TGCGCCAGCAGTAATCCCGGAAGGAGCTCCTACGAGCAGTACTTC. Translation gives CASSNPGRSSYEQYF.

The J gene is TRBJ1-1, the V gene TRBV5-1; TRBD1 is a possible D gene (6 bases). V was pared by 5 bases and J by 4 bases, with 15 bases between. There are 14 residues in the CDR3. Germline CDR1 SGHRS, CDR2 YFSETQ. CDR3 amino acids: CASSIWTEGTEAFF. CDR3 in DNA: TGCGCCAGCAGTATATGGACAGAGGGCACTGAAGCTTTCTTT.

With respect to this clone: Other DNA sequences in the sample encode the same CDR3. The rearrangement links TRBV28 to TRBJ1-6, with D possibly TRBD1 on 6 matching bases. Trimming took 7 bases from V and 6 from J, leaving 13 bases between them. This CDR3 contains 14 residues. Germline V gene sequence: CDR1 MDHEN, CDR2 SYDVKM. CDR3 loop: CASTLGQINSPLHF. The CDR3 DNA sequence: TGTGCCAGCACTCTAGGACAGATTAATTCACCCCTCCACTTT.